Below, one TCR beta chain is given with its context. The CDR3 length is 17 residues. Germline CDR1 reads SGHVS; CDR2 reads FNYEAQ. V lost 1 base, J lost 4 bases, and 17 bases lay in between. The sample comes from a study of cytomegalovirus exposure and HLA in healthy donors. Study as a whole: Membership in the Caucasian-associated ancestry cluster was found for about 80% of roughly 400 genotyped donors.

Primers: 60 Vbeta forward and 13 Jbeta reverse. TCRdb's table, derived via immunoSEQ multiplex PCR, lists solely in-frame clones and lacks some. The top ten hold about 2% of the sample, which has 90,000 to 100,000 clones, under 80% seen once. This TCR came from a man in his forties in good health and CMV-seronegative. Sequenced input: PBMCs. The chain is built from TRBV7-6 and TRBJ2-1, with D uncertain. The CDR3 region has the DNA TGTGCCAGCAGCTTAGACCCACGGTGGAGAGTATACAATGAGCAGTTCTTC. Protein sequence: CASSLDPRWRVYNEQFF.